Listed below are T cell receptor beta chains from one sample, sequenced in a study of blood T cell repertoires in COVID-19. The assay was immunoSEQ multiplex PCR, and TCRdb's table has in-frame clones only and misses some. The table has more than 300,000 clones, around 90% seen once. Input material: peripheral blood. The receptors here all came from a man younger than 35 who had recovered from COVID-19. CDR3s include the opening cysteine and the closing phenylalanine or tryptophan. Size is omitted from some rows. Given values are once, few, many or a class for expanded clones.

j_call v_call clone_size cdr3_aa
TRBJ1-3 TRBV5-4 . CASSLDGGQGNTIYF
TRBJ1-1 TRBV6-5 . CASSLGRLVTEAFF
TRBJ1-6 TRBV4-1 few CASSQEGQFNSPLHF
TRBJ1-2 TRBV18 . CASSPSGQGRGGYTF
TRBJ1-4 TRBV7-2 . CASSSGEKLFF
TRBJ2-1 TRBV12-3/TRBV12-4 . CASSLPDNEQFF
TRBJ1-1 TRBV5-1 few CASSFTGGTEAFF
TRBJ1-6 TRBV18 . CASSPPGTGSPTNSPLHF
TRBJ1-1 TRBV4-2 . CASSPGWGGEAFF
TRBJ1-1 TRBV27 . CASSLGANTEAFF
TRBJ2-1 TRBV19 . CASMGQRHNEQFF
TRBJ2-3 TRBV7-2 . CASSLEGGGISDTQYF
TRBJ1-6 TRBV30 . CAWSVRANSPLHF
TRBJ1-2 TRBV18 . CASRRSWGQGASNYGYTF
TRBJ2-1 TRBV27 . CASSLSRGSYNEQFF
TRBJ1-2 TRBV6-2/TRBV6-3 . CASSQSKTERNGYTF
TRBJ1-5 TRBV7-2 once CASSADRGQPQHF
TRBJ2-1 TRBV7-9 few CASSLALSPRYNEQFF
TRBJ2-3 TRBV6-2/TRBV6-3 . CASSLYAGGQTDTQYF